Listed here are 8 T cell receptor beta chains from one sample, sequenced in a study of shared clonotypes between healthy human individuals. Assay used: immunoSEQ multiplex PCR; TCRdb lists only in-frame clones, some missing. The table shows more than 2 million clones, with 90% to 95% occurring only once. Naive CD8 isolation took CD45RO-negative cells positively selected for CCR7 and excluded terminally differentiated effector memory CD45RA+ cells. The sequenced sample consisted of naive CD8+ T cells from PBMCs. All receptors derive from a man in his late teens or twenties in good health. Some clones in this sample may be carry-over from other donors' samples.

V is TRBV13 and J is TRBJ2-1; 7 bases map to TRBD1. The CDR3 extends over 14 amino acids. CDR1 is PRHDT, CDR2 FYEKMQ, per germline (reference sequence). The ends lost 3 bases at V and 4 bases at J; junction bases unmatched: 3. The CDR3: CASSLGQPYNEQFF. CDR3 bases: TGTGCCAGCAGCTTGGGACAGCCATACAATGAGCAGTTCTTC.

The chain couples TRBV27 to TRBJ1-4, with TRBD1 matching 7 bases. This CDR3 spans 14 amino acids. The germline V gene encodes CDR1 MNHEY and CDR2 SMNVEV (reference sequence). V gave up 5 bases and J gave up 4 bases; unmatched junction bases: 4. Written as DNA, the CDR3 is TGTGCCAGCAGTCGGACAGGAAGTAATGAAAAACTGTTTTTT. Residues: CASSRTGSNEKLFF.

Concerning this clone itself: Different DNA sequences within this sample yield the same CDR3. The chain uses TRBV7-9 and TRBJ1-5, with unresolved D. CDR1 is SEHNR and CDR2 is FQNEAQ in the germline V gene (reference sequence). V dropped 1 base and J dropped 7 bases, with 5 bases sitting between them. The length of the CDR3 is 12 residues. The CDR3 DNA follows: TGTGCCAGCAGCTTAGAAGGGCAGCCCCAGCATTTT. It yields the protein CASSLEGQPQHF. Variable domain in full (rest from reference TRBV7-9 and TRBJ1-5): DTGVSQNPRHKITKRGQNVTFRCDPISEHNRLYWYRQTLGQGPEFLTYFQNEAQLEKSRLLSDRFSAERPKGSFSTLEIQRTEQGDSAMYLCASSLEGQPQHFGDGTRLSIL.

The chain employs TRBV25-1 and TRBJ1-5, with D perhaps matching TRBD1 (6 bases). CDR3 size: 18 residues. V was trimmed by 6 bases and J by 3 bases, leaving 24 bases between them. Germline V gene sequence: CDR1 MGHDK, CDR2 SYGVNS. The CDR3 bases are TGTGCCAGCAGCGACCCAGGGCAGGGGAAACCCCCCAATCAGCCCCAGCATTTT. Protein product: CASSDPGQGKPPNQPQHF.

This clone was detected only a few times. Within the sample, other DNA sequences also encode this same CDR3. The chain uses TRBV4-1 and TRBJ2-7; D is unclear. The CDR3 sequence is 13 residues long. Germline CDR1 reads MGHRA; CDR2 reads YSYEKL. Trimming took 1 base from V and 3 from J, leaving 7 bases between them. The CDR3 nucleotides read TGCGCCAGCAGCCAAGGGTTGGGCTACGAGCAGTACTTC. Protein: CASSQGLGYEQYF.

V usage is TRBV7-9 and J usage is TRBJ1-1, with D hard to call. The CDR3 sequence is 16 residues long. Germline CDR1 reads SEHNR; CDR2 reads FQNEAQ (reference sequence). V lost 4 bases and J 10 bases, leaving 25 bases between the germline ends. Here the CDR3 reads CASSSGLTDFTRGAFF. The CDR3 DNA follows: TGTGCCAGCAGCTCCGGACTTACAGATTTCACAAGAGGAGCTTTCTTT.

The chain joins TRBV7-9 to TRBJ1-4, with 8 bases fitting TRBD1. V lost 4 bases and J lost 5; bases outside the gene matches: 9. Germline loops: CDR1 SEHNR, CDR2 FQNEAQ (reference sequence). This CDR3 region has 16 residues. The CDR3 loop is CASSSLSDRENEKLFF. The CDR3 DNA sequence: TGTGCCAGCAGCTCGCTATCGGACAGGGAGAATGAAAAACTGTTTTTT.

V is TRBV4-1 and J is TRBJ2-5; a possible D gene is TRBD2 (6 bases). The J call may be mistaken, given a closer DNA end match to TRBJ2-7. CDR1 and CDR2 from the germline V gene are MGHRA and YSYEKL. CDR3 length: 15 residues. The CDR3 sequence is CASSQDGGRSYEQYF. The CDR3 nucleotides are TGCGCCAGCAGCCAAGACGGAGGGCGGTCCTACGAGCAGTACTTC.